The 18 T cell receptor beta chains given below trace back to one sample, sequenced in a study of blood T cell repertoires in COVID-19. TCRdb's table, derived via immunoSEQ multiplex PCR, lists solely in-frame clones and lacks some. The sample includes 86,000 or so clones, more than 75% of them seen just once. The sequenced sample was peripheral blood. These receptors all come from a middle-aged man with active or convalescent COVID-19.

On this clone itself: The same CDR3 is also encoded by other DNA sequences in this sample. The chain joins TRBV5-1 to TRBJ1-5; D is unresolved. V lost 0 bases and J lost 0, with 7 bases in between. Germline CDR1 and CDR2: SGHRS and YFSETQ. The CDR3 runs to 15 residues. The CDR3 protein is CASSLDGNSNQPQHF. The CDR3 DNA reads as TGCGCCAGCAGCTTGGACGGGAATAGCAATCAGCCCCAGCATTTT.

The CDR3 sequence is CASSPGYTEAFF. DNA of the CDR3: TGTGCCAGCAGCCCCGGTTACACTGAAGCTTTCTTT. V is TRBV2 and J is TRBJ1-1; D gene ambiguous. Between the trimmed V and J ends, which lost 6 bases and 3 bases, there was a span of 8 bases. Germline lookup yields CDR1 SNHLY and CDR2 FYNNEI. This CDR3 is 12 amino acids long.

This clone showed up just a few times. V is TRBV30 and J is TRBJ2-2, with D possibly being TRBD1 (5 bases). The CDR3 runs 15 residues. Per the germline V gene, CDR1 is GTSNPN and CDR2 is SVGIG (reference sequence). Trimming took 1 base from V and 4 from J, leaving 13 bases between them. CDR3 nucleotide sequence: TGTGCCTGGAGTGAGGGGTCCCCAGGCACCGGGGAGCTGTTTTTT. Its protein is CAWSEGSPGTGELFF.

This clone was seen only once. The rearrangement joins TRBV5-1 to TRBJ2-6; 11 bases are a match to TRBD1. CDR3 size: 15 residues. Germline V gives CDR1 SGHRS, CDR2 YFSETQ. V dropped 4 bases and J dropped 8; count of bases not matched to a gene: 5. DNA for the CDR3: TGCGCCAGCAGCGGGGGACAGGGGGTATCCAACGTCCTGACTTTC. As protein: CASSGGQGVSNVLTF.

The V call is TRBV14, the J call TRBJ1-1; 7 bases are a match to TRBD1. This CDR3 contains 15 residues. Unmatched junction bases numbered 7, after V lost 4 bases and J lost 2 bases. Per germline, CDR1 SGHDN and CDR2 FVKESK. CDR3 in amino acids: CASSPQGGGNTEAFF. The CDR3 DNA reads TGTGCCAGCAGCCCCCAGGGGGGCGGAAACACTGAAGCTTTCTTT.

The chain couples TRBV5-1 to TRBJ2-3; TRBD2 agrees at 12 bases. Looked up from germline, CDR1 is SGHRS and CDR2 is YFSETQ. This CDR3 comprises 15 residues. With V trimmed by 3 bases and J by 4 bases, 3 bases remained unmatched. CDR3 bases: TGCGCCAGCAGCTCTAGCGGGGGGGCCGCAGATACGCAGTATTTT. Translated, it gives CASSSSGGAADTQYF.

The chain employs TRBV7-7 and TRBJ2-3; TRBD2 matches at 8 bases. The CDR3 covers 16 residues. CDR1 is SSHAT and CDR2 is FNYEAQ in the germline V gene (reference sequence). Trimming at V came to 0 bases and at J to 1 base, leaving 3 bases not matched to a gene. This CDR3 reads CASSLAGGGGTDTQYF. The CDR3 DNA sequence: TGTGCCAGCAGCTTAGCCGGGGGGGGCGGCACAGATACGCAGTATTTT.

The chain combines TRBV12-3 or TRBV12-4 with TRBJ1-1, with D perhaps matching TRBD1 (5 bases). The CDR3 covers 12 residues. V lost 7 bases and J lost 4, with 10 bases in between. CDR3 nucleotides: TGTGCCAGCACCTTCGGGGGCACTGAAGCTTTCTTT. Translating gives CASTFGGTEAFF.

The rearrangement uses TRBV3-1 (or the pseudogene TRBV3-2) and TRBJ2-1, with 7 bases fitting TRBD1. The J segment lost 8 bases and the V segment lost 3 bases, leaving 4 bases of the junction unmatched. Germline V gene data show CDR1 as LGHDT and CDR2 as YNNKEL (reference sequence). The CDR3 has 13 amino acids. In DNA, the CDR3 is TGTGCCAGCAGCCACTACCAGGGGGATGAGCAGTTCTTC. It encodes CASSHYQGDEQFF.

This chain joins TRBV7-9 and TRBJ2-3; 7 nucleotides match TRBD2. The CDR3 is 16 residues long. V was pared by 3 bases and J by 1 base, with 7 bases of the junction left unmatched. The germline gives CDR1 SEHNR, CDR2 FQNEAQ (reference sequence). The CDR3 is CASSLERGERTDTQYF. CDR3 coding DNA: TGTGCCAGCAGCTTGGAGCGGGGCGAACGCACAGATACGCAGTATTTT.

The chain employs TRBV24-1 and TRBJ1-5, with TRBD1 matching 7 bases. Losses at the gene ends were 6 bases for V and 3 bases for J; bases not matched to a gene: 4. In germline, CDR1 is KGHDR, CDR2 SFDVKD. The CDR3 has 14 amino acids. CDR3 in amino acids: CATSTGAPNQPQHF. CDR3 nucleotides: TGTGCCACCAGTACAGGGGCCCCCAATCAGCCCCAGCATTTT.

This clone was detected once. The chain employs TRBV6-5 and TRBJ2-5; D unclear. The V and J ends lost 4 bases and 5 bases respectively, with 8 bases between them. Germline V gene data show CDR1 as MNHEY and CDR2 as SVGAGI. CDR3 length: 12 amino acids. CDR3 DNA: TGTGCCAGCAGTTCAGGCTATGAGACCCAGTACTTC. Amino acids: CASSSGYETQYF.

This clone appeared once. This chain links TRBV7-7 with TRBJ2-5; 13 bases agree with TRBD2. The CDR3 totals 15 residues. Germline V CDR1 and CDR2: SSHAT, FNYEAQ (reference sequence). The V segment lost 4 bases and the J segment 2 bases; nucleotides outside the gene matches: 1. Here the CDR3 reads CASSSGLAGQETQYF. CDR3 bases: TGTGCCAGCAGCTCGGGACTAGCGGGGCAAGAGACCCAGTACTTC.

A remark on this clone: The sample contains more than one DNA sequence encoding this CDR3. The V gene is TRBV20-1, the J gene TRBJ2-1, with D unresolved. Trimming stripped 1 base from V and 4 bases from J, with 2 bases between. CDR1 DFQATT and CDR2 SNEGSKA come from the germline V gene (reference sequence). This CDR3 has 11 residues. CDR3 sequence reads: CSARAYNEQFF. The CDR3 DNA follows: TGCAGTGCTAGAGCTTACAATGAGCAGTTCTTC.

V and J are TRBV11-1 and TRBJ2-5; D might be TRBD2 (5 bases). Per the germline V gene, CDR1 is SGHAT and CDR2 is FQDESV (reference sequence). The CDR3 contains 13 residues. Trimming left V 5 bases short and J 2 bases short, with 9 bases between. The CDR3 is CASSPSGQETQYF. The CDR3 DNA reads TGTGCCAGCAGCCCCTCGGGGCAAGAGACCCAGTACTTC.

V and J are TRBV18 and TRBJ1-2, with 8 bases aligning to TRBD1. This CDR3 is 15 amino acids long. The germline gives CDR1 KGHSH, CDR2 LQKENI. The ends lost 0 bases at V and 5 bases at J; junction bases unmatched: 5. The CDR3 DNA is TGTGCCAGCTCACCACCTAACAGGGGGGAGTATGGCTACACCTTC. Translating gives CASSPPNRGEYGYTF.

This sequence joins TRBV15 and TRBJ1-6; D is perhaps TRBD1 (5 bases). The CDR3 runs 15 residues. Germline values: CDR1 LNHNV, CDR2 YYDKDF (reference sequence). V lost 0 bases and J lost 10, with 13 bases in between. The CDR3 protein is CATSRDRAGISPLHF. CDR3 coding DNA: TGTGCCACCAGCAGAGATCGGGCAGGGATCTCACCCCTCCACTTT.

The CDR3 here is CASSLSGITGGGNQPQHF. CDR3 nucleotides: TGTGCCAGCAGTTTATCGGGGATCACAGGGGGCGGCAATCAGCCCCAGCATTTT. The V and J genes are TRBV27 and TRBJ1-5; the match to TRBD1 covers 9 bases. Germline CDR1 is MNHEY and CDR2 is SMNVEV (reference sequence). This CDR3 has 18 amino acids. With 0 bases clipped from V and 2 bases from J, the junction kept 8 bases outside the gene matches.